The 25 T cell receptor beta chains given below trace back to one sample, sequenced in a study of a mutant IDH1 vaccine in newly diagnosed glioma. The repertoire was sequenced with immunoSEQ multiplex PCR; TCRdb's copy has only in-frame clones and lacks some. Here the sample spans roughly 86,000 clones, about 80% being singletons. Specified time point: baseline, week 1 (first vaccination visit). The treatment denotes: pre-vaccination baseline after standard-of-care therapy. The material sequenced was PBMCs, taken from a glioma patient treated with radiotherapy, temozolomide or both. The origin of the receptors is a man aged 40-50 years with glioma.

The genes are TRBV9 and TRBJ2-4; D not resolved. This CDR3 is built from 18 residues. V dropped 0 bases and J dropped 0 bases, with 16 bases sitting between them. CDR1 is SGDLS and CDR2 is YYNGEE in the germline V gene. DNA of the CDR3: TGTGCCAGCAGCGTAGAAGGGTACACCACCCTAGCCAAAAACATTCAGTACTTC. Amino acids: CASSVEGYTTLAKNIQYF.

V and J are TRBV9 and TRBJ2-1; D is uncertain. Trimming shortened V by 0 bases and J by 5 bases, and 3 bases separated the two germline ends. From germline, CDR1 is SGDLS and CDR2 YYNGEE. The CDR3 is 12 amino acids. The DNA for the CDR3 is TGTGCCAGCAGCGTAGTAAACAATGAGCAGTTCTTC. Its translation: CASSVVNNEQFF.

The chain uses TRBV6-6 and TRBJ2-6, with D uncertain. V dropped 2 bases and J dropped 2 bases, with 7 bases sitting between them. Germline CDR1 is MNHNY and CDR2 is SVGAGI (reference sequence). This CDR3 is 15 amino acids long. In nucleotides, the CDR3 is TGTGCCAGCAGTTACAGGGTACCTGGGGCCAACGTCCTGACTTTC. This encodes CASSYRVPGANVLTF.

This chain joins TRBV6-5 and TRBJ1-2; D might be TRBD1 (5 bases). The V end lost 2 bases, the J end lost 6 bases, and 10 bases lay between the germline ends. The germline V gene has CDR1 MNHEY and CDR2 SVGAGI. CDR3 length: 13 residues. The CDR3 region is CASSYQGVHGYTF. The CDR3 DNA reads TGTGCCAGCAGTTACCAAGGGGTACATGGCTACACCTTC.

The rearrangement joins TRBV6-1 to TRBJ2-2; D perhaps matches TRBD1 (6 bases). The CDR3 covers 15 residues. Germline CDR1 and CDR2: MNHNS and SASEGT. V lost 2 bases and J lost 4, with 11 bases in between. The CDR3 region has the DNA TGTGCCAGCAGTGAATGGGGACAAATCACCGGGGAGCTGTTTTTT. This translates into CASSEWGQITGELFF.

The chain links TRBV7-2 to TRBJ2-7; TRBD2 matches 12 bases. Trimming took 5 bases from V and 8 from J; bases not matched to a gene: 10. Per germline, CDR1 SGHTA and CDR2 FQGNSA. There are 15 residues in the CDR3. CDR3 sequence reads: CASSPTSGSGSQQYF. The CDR3, as DNA: TGTGCCAGCAGCCCGACTAGCGGGAGCGGATCGCAGCAGTACTTC.

V is TRBV6-6 and J is TRBJ1-4, with a weak D call TRBD1 (6 bases). This CDR3 has 12 residues. CDR1 and CDR2 from the germline V gene are MNHNY and SVGAGI (reference sequence). V was shortened by 4 bases and J by 16 bases, with 16 bases between the two germline ends. CDR3 residues: CASSSPSTGPFF. The CDR3 nucleotides read TGTGCCAGCAGTTCCCCATCTACAGGGCCGTTTTTT.

This clone was detected ten times or more. The chain links TRBV10-1 to TRBJ2-1, with 7 bases fitting TRBD2. This CDR3 contains 14 residues. V lost 4 bases to trimming and J lost 0 bases; unmatched junction nucleotides: 0. Germline CDR1 reads WNHNN; CDR2 reads SYGVQD (reference sequence). CDR3 region: CASSAGGSYNEQFF. The CDR3 DNA is TGCGCCAGCAGTGCGGGGGGCTCCTACAATGAGCAGTTCTTC.

V usage is TRBV15 and J usage is TRBJ1-5; a possible D gene is TRBD1 (5 bases). V lost 2 bases and J lost 4, with 15 bases in between. The germline V gene encodes CDR1 LNHNV and CDR2 YYDKDF (reference sequence). The CDR3 length is 16 residues. As DNA, the CDR3 is TGTGCCACCAGCAGACCTGGGACTGGGAGTAATCAGCCCCAGCATTTT. This codes for CATSRPGTGSNQPQHF.

V and J are TRBV5-4 and TRBJ2-7; 13 positions agree with TRBD2. This CDR3 spans 17 amino acids. The germline gives CDR1 SGHNT, CDR2 YYREEE (reference sequence). The ends lost 5 bases at V and 3 bases at J; junction bases unmatched: 11. The CDR3 nucleotides are TGTGCCAGCAGTTATGGAGGGGGACTAGCGGGACTCTACGAGCAGTACTTC. Translating gives CASSYGGGLAGLYEQYF.

The chain is built from TRBV5-3 and TRBJ1-4; D might be TRBD1 (6 bases). TRBV5-3 is an open reading frame whose function is uncertain. The ends were cut back, 3 bases at V and 0 bases at J, with 9 bases in the middle. This CDR3 is 15 amino acids long. Here the CDR3 DNA reads TGTGCCAGAAGCTCAGGGACACCAACTAATGAAAAACTGTTTTTT. As protein: CARSSGTPTNEKLFF.

This clone showed up just once. V and J are TRBV29-1 and TRBJ1-4; 7 nucleotides agree with TRBD1. This CDR3 is 13 amino acids long. After removal of 5 bases from V and 5 bases from J, the junction contained 5 bases not matched to a gene. The germline CDR1 and CDR2 sequences are SQVTM and ANQGSEA. CDR3 nucleotide sequence: TGCAGCGTTCGGACAGGAAGAAATGAAAAACTGTTTTTT. This codes for CSVRTGRNEKLFF.

In the case of this clone: This CDR3 is also generated by other DNA sequences in the sample. The rearrangement joins TRBV7-8 to TRBJ2-3; 8 positions match TRBD2. V lost 8 bases to trimming and J lost 1 base; unmatched junction nucleotides: 11. The CDR3 spans 16 residues. CDR1 and CDR2 (germline): SGHVS, FQNEAQ. CDR3 in DNA: TGTGCCAGCGGGACTAGTGGGAAGACCGGCACAGATACGCAGTATTTT. It is translated as CASGTSGKTGTDTQYF.

The CDR3 reads CASSQRGVNTGELFF. The CDR3 DNA sequence: TGTGCCAGCAGTCAAAGGGGTGTGAACACCGGGGAGCTGTTTTTT. V usage is TRBV28 and J usage is TRBJ2-2; perhaps TRBD1 as D (5 bases). The germline V and J ends were trimmed by 5 bases and 1 base, with 11 bases remaining between them. This CDR3 has 15 amino acids. The germline CDR1 and CDR2 sequences are MDHEN and SYDVKM.

In its sample, this clone was seen a few times. The chain has TRBV25-1 and TRBJ2-1; D is unclear. V gave up 7 bases and J gave up 4 bases, with 11 bases separating them. Germline CDR1 is MGHDK and CDR2 is SYGVNS. The CDR3 is 13 amino acids. CDR3 sequence reads: CASTARQYNEQFF. As DNA, the CDR3 is TGTGCCAGCACTGCGAGGCAATACAATGAGCAGTTCTTC. The full variable domain, its missing parts supplied by reference TRBV25-1 and TRBJ2-1, is EADIYQTPRYLVIGTGKKITLECSQTMGHDKMYWYQQDPGMELHLIHYSYGVNSTEKGDLSSESTVSRIRTEHFPLTLESARPSHTSQYLCASTARQYNEQFFGPGTRLTVL.

The chain combines TRBV28 with TRBJ2-1; TRBD2 agrees at 14 bases. The CDR3 is made up of 15 amino acids. After removal of 7 bases from V and 4 bases from J, the junction contained 3 bases not matched to a gene. From germline, CDR1 is MDHEN and CDR2 SYDVKM. Here the CDR3 DNA reads TGTGCCAGCAAAGGACTAGCGGGAGGTTACAATGAGCAGTTCTTC. This sequence encodes CASKGLAGGYNEQFF.

V and J are TRBV19 and TRBJ1-1, with D perhaps matching TRBD1 (5 bases). Germline loops: CDR1 LNHDA, CDR2 SQIVND (reference sequence). V dropped 4 bases and J dropped 11 bases, with 20 bases sitting between them. The CDR3 length is 14 residues. The CDR3 sequence is CASSKGGTARGAFF. The CDR3 DNA reads as TGTGCCAGTAGTAAGGGAGGGACCGCTAGAGGGGCTTTCTTT.

This rearrangement joins TRBV5-1 to TRBJ2-1, with 12 bases fitting TRBD2. This CDR3 region has 13 residues. Trimming at V came to 5 bases and at J to 8 bases, leaving 2 bases not matched to a gene. Per germline, CDR1 SGHRS and CDR2 YFSETQ. The CDR3 is CASRTSGRDEQFF. The CDR3 coding sequence is TGCGCCAGCAGGACTAGCGGGAGAGATGAGCAGTTCTTC.

The CDR3 protein is CASSLIVSGNTIYF. DNA of the CDR3: TGTGCCAGCAGCTTAATCGTCTCTGGAAACACCATATATTTT. This chain links TRBV7-2 with TRBJ1-3; D unresolved. This CDR3 contains 14 residues. The germline V gene encodes CDR1 SGHTA and CDR2 FQGNSA. V was pared by 2 bases and J by 0 bases, with 5 bases between. Full variable domain (outside the CDR3, taken from reference TRBV7-2 and TRBJ1-3): GAGVSQSPSNKVTEKGKDVELRCDPISGHTALYWYRQSLGQGLEFLIYFQGNSAPDKSGLPSDRFSAERTGGSVSTLTIQRTQQEDSAVYLCASSLIVSGNTIYFGEGSWLTVV.

This clone showed up just a few times. The rearrangement uses TRBV20-1 and TRBJ2-1, with D perhaps matching TRBD2 (5 bases). Germline-derived CDR1 and CDR2 are DFQATT and SNEGSKA (reference sequence). The CDR3 has 11 residues. Deletions cut 2 bases from V and 8 bases from J, with 7 bases between. As DNA, the CDR3 is TGCAGTGCTAGACTACTAGATGAGCAGTTCTTC. It is translated as CSARLLDEQFF.

This rearrangement joins TRBV28 to TRBJ2-7, with 8 bases identical to TRBD2. Germline trimming cut 7 bases from V and 0 bases from J; bases unmatched to any gene: 11. This CDR3 is built from 16 residues. Germline values: CDR1 MDHEN, CDR2 SYDVKM. The CDR3 sequence: CASTTTVAGISYEQYF. The CDR3 region has the DNA TGTGCCAGCACCACTACAGTAGCGGGGATCTCCTACGAGCAGTACTTC.

This clone was seen more than once but under ten times. Here the CDR3 DNA reads TGTGCCAGCAGCTCGGGACTAGCGGAAAGCACAGATACGCAGTATTTT. The encoded protein is CASSSGLAESTDTQYF. The chain is built from TRBV7-2 and TRBJ2-3; 11 positions agree with TRBD2. Trimming took 4 bases from V and 0 from J; bases not matched to a gene: 3. The CDR3 length is 16 residues. The germline V gene has CDR1 SGHTA and CDR2 FQGNSA.

This clone was observed a handful of times. V usage is TRBV7-2 and J usage is TRBJ1-2, with D possibly TRBD1 on 5 matching bases. Germline CDR1 reads SGHTA; CDR2 reads FQGNSA. The CDR3 totals 13 residues. V was clipped by 0 bases and J by 8 bases, with 10 bases between them. CDR3 bases: TGTGCCAGCAGCTTAGCATCTGGGGACGGCTACACCTTC. Its translation is CASSLASGDGYTF.

The rearrangement links TRBV4-1 to TRBJ2-7; D is uncertain. CDR1 and CDR2 (germline): MGHRA, YSYEKL. The V gene lost 0 bases and the J gene lost 2 bases, with 8 bases spanning the gap. The CDR3 is made up of 14 amino acids. Here the CDR3 reads CASSQEHGTYEQYF. CDR3 DNA sequence: TGCGCCAGCAGCCAAGAACACGGTACCTACGAGCAGTACTTC.

The sample holds a few counts of this clone. The chain carries TRBV10-3 and TRBJ1-1; 7 nucleotides line up with TRBD1. The ends lost 1 base at V and 8 bases at J; junction bases unmatched: 7. CDR3 length: 14 amino acids. CDR1 and CDR2 from the germline V gene are ENHRY and SYGVKD. As DNA, the CDR3 is TGTGCCATCAGTGAGTGGGACAGAGGCGGAGAAGCTTTCTTT. Residues: CAISEWDRGGEAFF.